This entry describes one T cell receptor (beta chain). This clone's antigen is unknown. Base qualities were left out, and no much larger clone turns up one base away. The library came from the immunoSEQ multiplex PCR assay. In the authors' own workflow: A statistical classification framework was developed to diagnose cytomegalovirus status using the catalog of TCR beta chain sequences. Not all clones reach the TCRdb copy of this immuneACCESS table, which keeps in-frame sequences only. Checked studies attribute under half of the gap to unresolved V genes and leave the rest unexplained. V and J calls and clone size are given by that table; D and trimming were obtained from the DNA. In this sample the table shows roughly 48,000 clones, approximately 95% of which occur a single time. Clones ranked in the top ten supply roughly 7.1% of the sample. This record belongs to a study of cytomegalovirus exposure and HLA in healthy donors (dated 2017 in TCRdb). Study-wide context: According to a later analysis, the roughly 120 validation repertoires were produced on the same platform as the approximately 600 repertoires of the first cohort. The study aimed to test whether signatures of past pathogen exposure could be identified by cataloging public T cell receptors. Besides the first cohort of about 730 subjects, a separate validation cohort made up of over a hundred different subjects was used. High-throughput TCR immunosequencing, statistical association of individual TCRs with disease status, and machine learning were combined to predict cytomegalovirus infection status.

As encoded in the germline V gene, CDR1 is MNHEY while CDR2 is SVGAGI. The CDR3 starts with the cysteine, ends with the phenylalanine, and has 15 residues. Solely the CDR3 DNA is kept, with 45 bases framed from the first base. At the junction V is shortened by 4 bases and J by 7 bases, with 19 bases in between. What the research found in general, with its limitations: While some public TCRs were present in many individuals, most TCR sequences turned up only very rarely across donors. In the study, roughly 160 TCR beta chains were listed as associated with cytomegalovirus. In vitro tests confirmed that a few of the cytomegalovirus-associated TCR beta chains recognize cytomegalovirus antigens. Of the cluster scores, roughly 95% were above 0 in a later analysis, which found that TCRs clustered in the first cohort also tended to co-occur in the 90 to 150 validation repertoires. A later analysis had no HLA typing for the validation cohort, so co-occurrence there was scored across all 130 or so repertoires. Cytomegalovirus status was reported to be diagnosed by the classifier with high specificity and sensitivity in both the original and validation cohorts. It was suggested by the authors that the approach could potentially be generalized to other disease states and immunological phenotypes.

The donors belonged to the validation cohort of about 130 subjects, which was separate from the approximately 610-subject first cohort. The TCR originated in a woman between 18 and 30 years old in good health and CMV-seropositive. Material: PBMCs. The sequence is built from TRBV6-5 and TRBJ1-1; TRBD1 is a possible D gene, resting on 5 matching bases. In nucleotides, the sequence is TGTGCCAGCAGTTTGCTGGACATGACGGGGGGTGAAGCTTTCTTT. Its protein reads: CASSLLDMTGGEAFF.